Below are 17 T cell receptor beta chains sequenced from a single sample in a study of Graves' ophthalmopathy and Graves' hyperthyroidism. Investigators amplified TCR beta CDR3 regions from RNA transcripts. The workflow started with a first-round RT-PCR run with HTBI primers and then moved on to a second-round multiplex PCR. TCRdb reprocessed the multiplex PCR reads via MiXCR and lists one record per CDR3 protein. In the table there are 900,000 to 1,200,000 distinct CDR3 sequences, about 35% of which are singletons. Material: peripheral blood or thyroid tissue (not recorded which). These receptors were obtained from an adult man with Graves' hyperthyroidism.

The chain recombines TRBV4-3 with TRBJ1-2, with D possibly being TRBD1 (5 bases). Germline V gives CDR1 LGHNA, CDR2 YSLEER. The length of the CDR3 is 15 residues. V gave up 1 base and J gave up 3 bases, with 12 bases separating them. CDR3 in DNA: TGCGCCAGCAGCCAAGTGATGCAGGGATACTATGGCTACACCTTC. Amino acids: CASSQVMQGYYGYTF.

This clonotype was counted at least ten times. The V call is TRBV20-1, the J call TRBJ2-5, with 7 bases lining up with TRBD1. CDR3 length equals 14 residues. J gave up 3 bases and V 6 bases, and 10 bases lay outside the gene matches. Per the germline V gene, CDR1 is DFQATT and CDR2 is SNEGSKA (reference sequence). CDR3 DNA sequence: TGCAGTGCCAGGGATAACCAGGGGGAAGAGACCCAGTACTTC. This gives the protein CSARDNQGEETQYF.

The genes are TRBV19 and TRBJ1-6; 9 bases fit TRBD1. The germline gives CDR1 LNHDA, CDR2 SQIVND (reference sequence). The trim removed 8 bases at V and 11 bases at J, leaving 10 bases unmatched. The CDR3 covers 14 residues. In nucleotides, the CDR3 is TGTGCCAGTTCCCGTGGACAGGGGAATCCACCCCTCCACTTT. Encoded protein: CASSRGQGNPPLHF.

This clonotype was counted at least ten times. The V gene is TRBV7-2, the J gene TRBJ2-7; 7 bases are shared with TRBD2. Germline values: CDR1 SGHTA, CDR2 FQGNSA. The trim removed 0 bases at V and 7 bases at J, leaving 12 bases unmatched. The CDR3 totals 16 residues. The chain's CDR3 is CASSLAPSGLSREQYF. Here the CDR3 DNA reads TGTGCCAGCAGCTTAGCACCTAGCGGCCTAAGTCGAGAGCAGTACTTC.

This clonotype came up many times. CDR3 region: CASSPVTGGAFF. CDR3 bases: TGCGCCAGCAGCCCGGTGACAGGGGGAGCTTTCTTT. V is TRBV5-1 and J is TRBJ1-1; 9 nucleotides agree with TRBD1. CDR3 size: 12 residues. Trimming removed 4 bases from V and 10 bases from J; junction bases left unmatched: 5. CDR1 is SGHRS, CDR2 YFSETQ, per germline.

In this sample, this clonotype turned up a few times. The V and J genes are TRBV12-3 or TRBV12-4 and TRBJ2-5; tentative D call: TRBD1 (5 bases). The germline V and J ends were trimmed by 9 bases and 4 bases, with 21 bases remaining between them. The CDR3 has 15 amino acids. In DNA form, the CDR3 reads TGTGCCAGTAAAAGGGCCGGCAGGGCGATAGAGACCCAGTACTTC. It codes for CASKRAGRAIETQYF.

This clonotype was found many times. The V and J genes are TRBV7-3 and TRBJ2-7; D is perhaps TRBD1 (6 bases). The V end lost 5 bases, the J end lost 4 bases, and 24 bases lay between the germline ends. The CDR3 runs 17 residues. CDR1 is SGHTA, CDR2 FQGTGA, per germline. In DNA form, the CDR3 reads TGTGCCAGCAGCCAGACGGACAGCCGCGTAGTAGGATACGAGCAGTACTTC. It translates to CASSQTDSRVVGYEQYF.

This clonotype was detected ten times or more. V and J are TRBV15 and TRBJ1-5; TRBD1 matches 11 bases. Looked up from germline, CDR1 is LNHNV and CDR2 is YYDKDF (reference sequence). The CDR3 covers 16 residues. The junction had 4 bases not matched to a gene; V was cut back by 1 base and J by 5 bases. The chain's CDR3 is CATSRGGQGVHQPQHF. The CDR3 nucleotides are TGTGCCACCAGCAGAGGGGGACAGGGGGTACATCAGCCCCAGCATTTT.

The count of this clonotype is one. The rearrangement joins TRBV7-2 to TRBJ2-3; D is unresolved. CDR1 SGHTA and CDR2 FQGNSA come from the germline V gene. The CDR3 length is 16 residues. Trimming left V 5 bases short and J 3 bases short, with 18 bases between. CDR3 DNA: TGTGCCAGCAGCGGCGGCCCGGCTAGTACTACAGATACGCAGTATTTT. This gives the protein CASSGGPASTTDTQYF.

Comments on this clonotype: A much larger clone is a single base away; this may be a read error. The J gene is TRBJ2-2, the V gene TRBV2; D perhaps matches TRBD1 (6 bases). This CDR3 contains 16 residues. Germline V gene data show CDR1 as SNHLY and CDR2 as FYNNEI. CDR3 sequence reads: CASSETRDTHTGEPFF. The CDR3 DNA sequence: TGTGCCAGCAGTGAGACTCGGGACACACACACCGGGGAGCCGTTTTTT.

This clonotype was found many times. The CDR3 bases are TGTGCCAGCAAGGGCAGGGGGTCCTACGAGCAGTACTTC. Protein sequence: CASKGRGSYEQYF. The genes are TRBV2 and TRBJ2-7; 7 bases fit TRBD1. The V and J ends lost 7 bases and 1 base, in that order; junction bases with no gene match: 4. From germline, CDR1 is SNHLY and CDR2 FYNNEI. The CDR3 has 13 residues.

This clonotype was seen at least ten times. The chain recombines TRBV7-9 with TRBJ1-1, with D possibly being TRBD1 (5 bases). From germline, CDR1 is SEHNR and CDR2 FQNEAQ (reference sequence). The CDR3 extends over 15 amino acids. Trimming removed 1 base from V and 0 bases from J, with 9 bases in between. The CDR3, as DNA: TGTGCCAGCAGCTTAGGGCAGGGAATGAACACTGAAGCTTTCTTT. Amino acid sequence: CASSLGQGMNTEAFF.

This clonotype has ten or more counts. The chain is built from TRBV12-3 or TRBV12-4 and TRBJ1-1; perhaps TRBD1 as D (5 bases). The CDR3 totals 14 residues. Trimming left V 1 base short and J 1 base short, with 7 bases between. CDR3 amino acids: CASSLVQANTEAFF. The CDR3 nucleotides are TGTGCCAGCAGTTTAGTACAGGCGAACACTGAAGCTTTCTTT.

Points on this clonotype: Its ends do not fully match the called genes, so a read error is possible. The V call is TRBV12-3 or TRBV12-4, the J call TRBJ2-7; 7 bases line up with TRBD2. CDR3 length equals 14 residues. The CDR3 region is CASSLINNTGTIDF. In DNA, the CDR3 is TGTGCCAGCAGCCTCATAAATAATACCGGGACTATAGACTTC.

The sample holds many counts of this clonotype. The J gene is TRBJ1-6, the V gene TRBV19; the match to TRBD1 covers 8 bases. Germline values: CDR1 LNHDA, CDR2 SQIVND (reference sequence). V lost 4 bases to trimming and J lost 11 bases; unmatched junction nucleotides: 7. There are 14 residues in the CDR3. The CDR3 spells CASSTPQGVAPLHF. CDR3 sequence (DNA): TGTGCCAGTAGTACGCCACAGGGGGTGGCACCCCTCCACTTT.

In nucleotides, the CDR3 is TGTGCCAGCAGCTTGGACTCGGGACATACGGCGGAGACCCAGTACTTC. It translates to CASSLDSGHTAETQYF. The genes are TRBV7-9 and TRBJ2-5; a weak D match, TRBD1 (6 bases). Germline V gene sequence: CDR1 SEHNR, CDR2 FQNEAQ (reference sequence). This CDR3 region has 16 residues. V was trimmed by 3 bases and J by 5 bases, leaving 19 bases between them.

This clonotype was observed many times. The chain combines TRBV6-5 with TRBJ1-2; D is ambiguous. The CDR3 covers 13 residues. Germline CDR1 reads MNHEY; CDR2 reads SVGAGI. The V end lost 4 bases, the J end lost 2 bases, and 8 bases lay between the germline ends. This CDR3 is CASSFRENYGYTF. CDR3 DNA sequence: TGTGCCAGCAGTTTTCGGGAAAACTATGGCTACACCTTC.